The clone carrying this TCR beta chain was recorded a few times. The sample is drawn from a study of blood T cell repertoires in COVID-19. Study context: Donors in the United States, Italy and Spain gave samples during acute or convalescent COVID-19. The analysed material was cDNA or gDNA that came from T cells, B-cell-depleted T cells, or PBMCs.

How the authors handled the data: Amplification with reference gene primers provided the estimates of nucleated cell counts. TCRdb keeps only in-frame clones here, not all; method: immunoSEQ multiplex PCR. The V and J calls and clone size come from that table; D and trimming were worked out from the DNA. This sample yields around 250,000 clones, of which roughly 85% are seen a single time; around 3.5% belongs to the top ten. Sequencing input: peripheral blood. The source of this sequence is a woman under 30 with acute or convalescent COVID-19.

CDR3 in amino acids: CASSSGQGSTELFF. As DNA, the CDR3 is TGTGCCAGCAGCTCGGGACAGGGAAGCACCGAACTGTTTTTT. V usage is TRBV5-8 and J usage is TRBJ1-4; 9 nucleotides agree with TRBD1. V lost 3 bases to trimming and J lost 12 bases; unmatched junction nucleotides: 9. This CDR3 comprises 14 residues. Germline CDR1 SGHTS, CDR2 YDEGEE. Based on the CDR3 plus reference TRBV5-8 and TRBJ1-4, the full variable domain is EAGVTQSPTHLIKTRGQQATLRCSPISGHTSVYWYQQALGLGLQFLLWYDEGEERNRGNFPPRFSGRQFPNYSSELNVNALELEDSALYLCASSSGQGSTELFFGSGTQLSVL.